Following are 27 T cell receptor beta chains from one sample sequenced in a study of coeliac disease. Assay: immunoSEQ multiplex PCR; the TCRdb copy retains only in-frame clones and omits some. The data show roughly 7,900 clones, roughly three fifths seen once. Sequenced sample: lamina propria lymphocytes from the gut. These receptors were collected from a woman aged 60 to 75 with active celiac disease.

The J gene is TRBJ1-2, the V gene TRBV16; no definite D call. Germline V gene lookup returns CDR1 KGHSY and CDR2 FQNENV. This CDR3 is built from 15 residues. The V and J ends lost 0 bases and 4 bases respectively, with 12 bases between them. The CDR3 is CASSQSGQLFYGYTF. The DNA of the CDR3 is TGTGCCAGCAGCCAATCGGGCCAGCTGTTCTATGGCTACACCTTC.

The V gene is TRBV4-3, the J gene TRBJ2-7; D not resolved. The CDR3 runs 13 residues. Germline CDR1 reads LGHNA; CDR2 reads YSLEER. The V end was cut by 3 bases, the J end by 3 bases, with 9 bases between. CDR3 in DNA: TGCGCCAGCAGCCACGGTCTCGACTACGAGCAGTACTTC. Residues: CASSHGLDYEQYF.

The V gene is TRBV19, the J gene TRBJ1-1; possibly TRBD1 for D (5 bases). The CDR3 consists of 15 residues. Trimming removed 3 bases at V and 3 bases at J, with 14 bases between. CDR1 is LNHDA and CDR2 is SQIVND in the germline V gene (reference sequence). CDR3 nucleotide sequence: TGTGCCAGTAGTATTTCCAGGGCTAGGGACACTGAAGCTTTCTTT. It yields the protein CASSISRARDTEAFF.

The V call is TRBV13, the J call TRBJ2-5; 11 positions agree with TRBD1. CDR1 is PRHDT, CDR2 FYEKMQ, per germline (reference sequence). This CDR3 has 15 amino acids. Unmatched junction bases numbered 4, after V lost 5 bases and J lost 2 bases. CDR3 coding DNA: TGTGCCAGCAGCCGCGGGACAGGGGGACAAGAGACCCAGTACTTC. This sequence encodes CASSRGTGGQETQYF.

This clone occurred a few times. J is TRBJ1-5 and V is TRBV30; D gene unclear. Germline V gives CDR1 GTSNPN, CDR2 SVGIG (reference sequence). This CDR3 has 14 amino acids. Trimming pared 3 bases from V and 9 bases from J, leaving 18 bases between. CDR3 nucleotide sequence: TGTGCCTGGAGCAGCGGCACCCCACCGGGGCCCCAGCATTTT. Translation: CAWSSGTPPGPQHF. Together with reference TRBV30 and TRBJ1-5, the CDR3 gives the full variable domain: SQTIHQWPATLVQPVGSPLSLECTVEGTSNPNLYWYRQAAGRGLQLLFYSVGIGQISSEVPQNLSASRPQDRQFILSSKKLLLSDSGFYLCAWSSGTPPGPQHFGDGTRLSIL.

The CDR3 here is CASSLVGVGQGGRTQYF. The CDR3 DNA sequence: TGTGCCAGCAGTTTAGTCGGAGTAGGACAGGGGGGTCGTACGCAGTATTTT. The chain is built from TRBV28 and TRBJ2-3, with 10 bases fitting TRBD1. J was trimmed by 8 bases and V by 2 bases; bases with no gene match: 13. The germline V gene has CDR1 MDHEN and CDR2 SYDVKM. The length of the CDR3 is 17 residues.

The V and J genes are TRBV11-2 and TRBJ1-4; the D is unclear. The CDR3 has 15 residues. V was cut by 5 bases and J by 7 bases, with 17 bases left in between. The germline gives CDR1 SGHAT, CDR2 FQNNGV. CDR3 loop: CASSRSPRKGEKLFF. The DNA for the CDR3 is TGTGCCAGCAGCCGATCCCCCAGGAAAGGTGAAAAACTGTTTTTT.

The genes are TRBV7-2 and TRBJ1-6; 8 bases line up with TRBD1. The trim removed 5 bases at V and 8 bases at J, leaving 8 bases unmatched. This CDR3 spans 15 amino acids. CDR1 and CDR2 (germline): SGHTA, FQGNSA. CDR3 DNA sequence: TGTGCCAGCAGCCCTGGACAGGGCCAGTATTCACCCCTCCACTTT. It is translated as CASSPGQGQYSPLHF.

The chain joins TRBV6-1 to TRBJ2-1, with a weak D call TRBD2 (5 bases). From germline, CDR1 is MNHNS and CDR2 SASEGT. The CDR3 is 13 residues long. The germline V and J ends were trimmed by 8 bases and 2 bases, with 10 bases remaining between them. CDR3 amino acids: CASGGRAYNEQFF. As DNA, the CDR3 is TGTGCCAGCGGAGGTAGGGCCTACAATGAGCAGTTCTTC.

The rearrangement joins TRBV4-3 to TRBJ2-5, with 12 bases matching TRBD1. Germline CDR1 and CDR2: LGHNA and YSLEER. The CDR3 contains 18 residues. The junction had 14 bases not matched to a gene; V was cut back by 3 bases and J by 6 bases. In DNA, the CDR3 is TGCGCCAGCAGCCAGCAAAGGGACGGGACAGGGGGCTTGAAGACCCAGTACTTC. Protein product: CASSQQRDGTGGLKTQYF.

The chain is built from TRBV6-5 and TRBJ2-1; 7 bases fit TRBD2. V dropped 0 bases and J dropped 5; count of bases not matched to a gene: 7. From germline, CDR1 is MNHEY and CDR2 SVGAGI. The CDR3 is 16 residues long. The CDR3 DNA follows: TGTGCCAGCAGTTACTCTGGCGGGAGAATTGACAATGAGCAGTTCTTC. As protein: CASSYSGGRIDNEQFF.

This clone appeared a few times. The chain links TRBV12-2 to TRBJ2-7; the table's TRBD2 call for D was not verified on the DNA. TRBV12-2 is given as a pseudogene. The CDR3 length is 13 residues. The DNA of the CDR3 is TGTGCAAGTCGCTTAAGGACTCACTACGAGCAGTACTTC. Its translation is CASRLRTHYEQYF.

The chain has TRBV19 and TRBJ2-3; D remains unclear. Germline CDR1 is LNHDA and CDR2 is SQIVND (reference sequence). The V and J ends lost 3 bases and 2 bases respectively, with 9 bases between them. The length of the CDR3 is 14 residues. This CDR3 reads CASSMWWATDTQYF. The CDR3 nucleotides read TGTGCCAGTAGTATGTGGTGGGCCACAGATACGCAGTATTTT.

The rearrangement joins TRBV6-5 to TRBJ1-2; 10 bases map to TRBD1. The CDR3 covers 16 residues. The V and J ends lost 0 bases and 7 bases, in that order; junction bases with no gene match: 8. The germline V gene encodes CDR1 MNHEY and CDR2 SVGAGI. CDR3 sequence: CASSYSTGQGRGGYTF. Here the CDR3 DNA reads TGTGCCAGCAGTTACTCGACGGGACAGGGGAGGGGTGGCTACACCTTC.

This clone was seen only a few times. The chain joins TRBV19 to TRBJ1-2; the D is unclear. From germline, CDR1 is LNHDA and CDR2 SQIVND (reference sequence). CDR3 size: 14 residues. V lost 7 bases to trimming and J lost 4 bases, with 16 bases between them. The CDR3 nucleotides are TGTGCCAGTACCCAAGAAACGGGGATCTATGGCTACACCTTC. This sequence encodes CASTQETGIYGYTF.

With regard to this clone: Relative to the germline gene, one junction end is altered; a read error may explain this. The chain employs TRBV19 and TRBJ1-2, with 12 positions matching TRBD1. Looked up from germline, CDR1 is LNHDA and CDR2 is SQIVND (reference sequence). This CDR3 comprises 17 residues. The CDR3 sequence is CASSPQGQGARRIGYAF. The CDR3 nucleotides read TGTGCCAGTAGTCCCCAGGGACAGGGGGCAAGGCGCATTGGCTACGCCTTC.

The chain has TRBV30 and TRBJ1-1; perhaps TRBD1 as D (6 bases). Germline V lookup: CDR1 GTSNPN, CDR2 SVGIG (reference sequence). V lost 4 bases and J 10 bases, leaving 19 bases between the germline ends. CDR3 size: 13 residues. CDR3 in DNA: TGTGCCTGGACTCTCCTCCGGGGGGCTGGAGCTTTCTTT. Residues: CAWTLLRGAGAFF.

The rearrangement uses TRBV4-3 and TRBJ1-5; D unclear. CDR1 LGHNA and CDR2 YSLEER come from the germline V gene. V lost 0 bases and J 5 bases, leaving 5 bases between the germline ends. The CDR3 contains 13 residues. The CDR3 region has the DNA TGCGCCAGCAGCCAAGATGAGTATCAGCCCCAGCATTTT. It codes for CASSQDEYQPQHF.

The chain employs TRBV11-2 and TRBJ2-3; TRBD2 matches at 8 bases. The CDR3 totals 12 residues. J gave up 8 bases and V 4 bases, and 2 bases lay outside the gene matches. The germline V gene encodes CDR1 SGHAT and CDR2 FQNNGV. The CDR3 nucleotides read TGTGCCAGCAGCTACAGCGGGGGTACGCAGTATTTT. As protein: CASSYSGGTQYF.

This clone appeared a few times. The genes are TRBV4-3 and TRBJ1-4; D gene ambiguous. CDR3 length: 16 residues. V shed 1 base and J shed 5 bases, with 14 bases lying between them. The germline CDR1 and CDR2 sequences are LGHNA and YSLEER. The CDR3: CASSQGHGLRNEKLFF. CDR3 nucleotides: TGCGCCAGCAGCCAAGGTCACGGACTTCGAAATGAAAAACTGTTTTTT.

CDR3 DNA sequence: TGCGCCAGCAGCTTGTTGGGGCAGGGAGCCAAAAACATTCAGTACTTC. Encoded protein: CASSLLGQGAKNIQYF. This chain joins TRBV5-1 and TRBJ2-4, with D possibly matching TRBD1 (5 bases). CDR3 length equals 16 residues. CDR1 is SGHRS and CDR2 is YFSETQ in the germline V gene. Deletions cut 1 base from V and 0 bases from J, with 11 bases between.

This clone is termed medium-sized. The chain carries TRBV15 and TRBJ2-2; TRBD2 matches at 7 bases. After removal of 1 base from V and 5 bases from J, the junction contained 7 bases not matched to a gene. Germline CDR1 LNHNV, CDR2 YYDKDF (reference sequence). This CDR3 is 16 amino acids long. In DNA, the CDR3 is TGTGCCACCAGCAGAGTTAGCAGCGGGGAGACCGGGGAGCTGTTTTTT. It codes for CATSRVSSGETGELFF.

The chain recombines TRBV19 with TRBJ1-4; 7 nucleotides line up with TRBD1. Trimming cost V 8 bases and J 8 bases; bases outside gene matches: 8. CDR3 length equals 13 residues. Germline V gene data show CDR1 as LNHDA and CDR2 as SQIVND (reference sequence). CDR3 protein: CASFRQGGEKLFF. CDR3 nucleotide sequence: TGTGCCAGTTTCAGACAGGGTGGGGAAAAACTGTTTTTT.

This clone was seen more than once but under ten times. V usage is TRBV9 and J usage is TRBJ2-1; a possible D gene is TRBD2 (5 bases). Trimming shortened V by 3 bases and J by 6 bases, and 16 bases separated the two germline ends. The CDR3 is 15 amino acids. Germline CDR1 is SGDLS and CDR2 is YYNGEE. The CDR3 loop reads CASSAEYVGVNEQFF. The CDR3 region has the DNA TGTGCCAGCAGCGCCGAATACGTCGGGGTCAATGAGCAGTTCTTC.

The chain links TRBV7-2 to TRBJ1-1; D unclear. This CDR3 region has 13 residues. Germline V CDR1 and CDR2: SGHTA, FQGNSA. Trimming removed 4 bases from V and 5 bases from J, with 11 bases in between. DNA of the CDR3: TGTGCCAGCAGCTACCTCGTGGAGACTGAAGCTTTCTTT. It specifies CASSYLVETEAFF.

This sequence joins TRBV30 and TRBJ1-1, with a tentative D call TRBD1 (6 bases). The CDR3 has 13 amino acids. V lost 0 bases and J 1 base, leaving 6 bases between the germline ends. Germline CDR1 GTSNPN, CDR2 SVGIG (reference sequence). CDR3 nucleotides: TGTGCCTGGAGTGTACAGGGGAACACTGAAGCTTTCTTT. This gives the protein CAWSVQGNTEAFF.

This rearrangement joins TRBV7-9 to TRBJ1-2; D is possibly TRBD1 (5 bases). The V end was cut by 2 bases, the J end by 7 bases, with 8 bases between. The CDR3 consists of 12 residues. The V gene's germline CDR1 is SEHNR and CDR2 FQNEAQ (reference sequence). DNA of the CDR3: TGTGCCAGCAGCTTACAGGGCTCTGGCTACACCTTC. It encodes CASSLQGSGYTF.